This TCR beta chain came from a study of CD8+CD57+ T cells in acquired aplastic anemia (dated by TCRdb to 2016 to 2019). Describing the broader study: On average, sorted CD4+ and CD8+ cells yielded approximately 3 ug of extracted DNA, with a range of 0.2 to 27.4 ug. A CD8+CD57+ expansion meant a frequency higher than the mean frequency seen in healthy subjects. Study-wide findings and limitations: Between patients and healthy controls, no significant difference in CD8+ Simpson's diversity was found (P=0.060). Roughly 30 CD8+ CDR3 sequences were shared between patients and controls but appeared highly expressed in patients and within their immunodominant clones.

V is cut by 4 bases and J by 0 bases, and the space between the germline ends is 18 bases. In the germline V gene (reference sequence), CDR1 corresponds to SGHKS and CDR2 to YYEKEE. The CDR3 covers 17 residues, taking in both the cysteine and the phenylalanine. The only DNA kept is the CDR3, 51 bases in frame from the first base. Expansion of CD8+CD57+ cells had been shown by flow cytometry in the patients chosen for sequencing. Every patient had severe acquired aplastic anemia, diagnosed using the International Study of Aplastic Anemia and Agranulocytosis and Camitta criteria. Patients had received no therapy at the time of blood sampling. In the study, sorted CD4+ and CD8+ blood T cells from patients with severe aplastic anemia and from healthy subjects underwent deep sequencing of TCR repertoires. Patients were enrolled in the USA under clinicaltrials.gov protocols 00001620, 01623167, 00001397, 00071045, 00081523 and 00961064. Ficoll-Paque density gradient centrifugation was used to isolate peripheral blood mononuclear cells. Before DNA extraction, CD4+ and CD8+ T cells were sorted with FACS or magnetic beads.

This clonotype was picked up many times. There is no known antigen for this receptor. No much larger clonotype is one base removed from it; base qualities were not supplied. Profiling of TCR beta VDJ combinations and CDR3 sequences used genomic DNA as the template. An Illumina HiSeq 2000 was the platform used for TCR repertoire sequencing. In the authors' own workflow: Repertoire assessment relied on Simpson's diversity index, CDR3 size and DJ length profiles, and TRBV/TRBJ rearrangement plots. Whichever DNA sequence was most abundant in the deep sequencing data was defined as the immunodominant clone. CDR3 amino acid sequences were screened for sharing across subjects and compared with published repertoires and the VDJdb database. The public reads were run again by TCRdb, first through fastp at Q25 and then through MiXCR, and only productive beta chains were kept. Rows with a matching CDR3 protein are joined into one entry that keeps the most common DNA and genes. TCRdb's processing, not the authors', yielded these V and J calls. This sample comprises some 160,000 distinct CDR3 sequences, 45% to 55% of them detected only once. Under 40% of the sample is in the top ten clones.

The rearranged chain carries TRBV5-5 and TRBJ2-3; TRBD2 is perhaps the D gene, given 6 matching bases. This receptor was obtained from a human donor with aplastic anemia. Sequenced sample: sorted CD4+, CD8+, or CD8+CD57+ T cells (not recorded which) from PBMCs. The DNA is TGTGCCAGCAGCCAGCCCTGGCGGGAAGGGAGCACAGATACGCAGTATTTT. It translates as CASSQPWREGSTDTQYF.